Shown below are 24 T cell receptor beta chains from a single sample sequenced in a study of blood T cell repertoires in COVID-19. Measured with immunoSEQ multiplex PCR; TCRdb has only the in-frame clones, and not every one. There are 200,000 to 250,000 clones in the sample; 65% to 90% occur only once, and about 4% lies in the top ten. Sequenced: PBMCs or T cells enriched from blood (not recorded which). The receptors here all came from a woman aged 25 to 39 who had been exposed to COVID-19.

The chain links TRBV7-9 to TRBJ1-1; 9 nucleotides agree with TRBD1. CDR3 length equals 13 residues. Germline V lookup: CDR1 SEHNR, CDR2 FQNEAQ (reference sequence). V was pared by 6 bases and J by 7 bases, with 6 bases of the junction left unmatched. CDR3 in amino acids: CASRTGTGFEAFF. In nucleotides, the CDR3 is TGTGCCAGCAGAACCGGGACAGGGTTTGAAGCTTTCTTT.

This chain joins TRBV24-1 and TRBJ2-3; 7 positions agree with TRBD2. This CDR3 comprises 15 residues. CDR1 is KGHDR and CDR2 is SFDVKD in the germline V gene. The junction had 4 bases not matched to a gene; V was cut back by 5 bases and J by 0 bases. Written as DNA, the CDR3 is TGTGCCACCAGTGGAAGCGGGGCAAGCACAGATACGCAGTATTTT. This encodes CATSGSGASTDTQYF.

The gene calls are TRBV18 and TRBJ1-2; no clear D. This CDR3 has 13 residues. Trimming took off 2 bases at V and 8 bases at J, with 12 bases between the two ends. Germline-derived CDR1 and CDR2 are KGHSH and LQKENI. The CDR3 DNA reads TGTGCCAGCTCACCAGATTCCGGTAGCGGCTACACCTTC. Translation: CASSPDSGSGYTF.

The V call is TRBV2, the J call TRBJ1-6, with TRBD1 identical over 10 bases. V gave up 5 bases and J gave up 0 bases; unmatched junction bases: 13. This CDR3 is built from 20 residues. Germline V lookup: CDR1 SNHLY, CDR2 FYNNEI. DNA of the CDR3: TGTGCCAGCAGTTCAGACTCCGGGACAGGGGCGAACTCCTATAATTCACCCCTCCACTTT. Encoded protein: CASSSDSGTGANSYNSPLHF.

The chain employs TRBV27 and TRBJ1-1; no definite D call. V was shortened by 1 base and J by 1 base, with 7 bases between the two germline ends. Germline assignment: CDR1 MNHEY and CDR2 SMNVEV (reference sequence). This CDR3 is 14 amino acids long. The CDR3 here is CASSLFASNTEAFF. CDR3 coding DNA: TGTGCCAGCAGTTTATTCGCGTCGAACACTGAAGCTTTCTTT.

The table lists this clone with a count of one. This chain connects TRBV7-2 to TRBJ2-7; TRBD1 is a possible D gene (6 bases). CDR1 is SGHTA, CDR2 FQGNSA, per germline. Trimming cost V 3 bases and J 3 bases, with 9 bases left between them. The CDR3 length is 13 residues. In nucleotides, the CDR3 is TGTGCCAGCAGCTTCTGGACAGACTACGAGCAGTACTTC. This sequence encodes CASSFWTDYEQYF.

The chain recombines TRBV2 with TRBJ1-2; 9 nucleotides align to TRBD1. Germline V gives CDR1 SNHLY, CDR2 FYNNEI. The CDR3 has 15 amino acids. V was clipped by 2 bases and J by 4 bases; unmatched bases: 5. The CDR3 is CASSEFGTGPYGYTF. DNA for the CDR3: TGTGCCAGCAGTGAATTTGGGACAGGGCCCTATGGCTACACCTTC.

This clone was detected many times. V usage is TRBV7-9 and J usage is TRBJ1-1; 8 positions agree with TRBD1. Trimming took 3 bases from V and 4 from J; bases not matched to a gene: 10. The CDR3 totals 16 residues. The germline V gene has CDR1 SEHNR and CDR2 FQNEAQ (reference sequence). The CDR3 loop is CASSFSLGQAITEAFF. For the CDR3, the DNA is TGTGCCAGCAGCTTTAGCCTGGGACAGGCCATCACTGAAGCTTTCTTT.

This clone was recorded once. The V call is TRBV5-1, the J call TRBJ2-7; 8 bases are shared with TRBD2. V lost 4 bases and J lost 2; bases outside the gene matches: 8. The length of the CDR3 is 15 residues. Germline V gene data show CDR1 as SGHRS and CDR2 as YFSETQ. CDR3 residues: CASSPLAGGTYEQYF. Written as DNA, the CDR3 is TGCGCCAGCAGCCCTCTGGCGGGGGGAACCTACGAGCAGTACTTC.

This chain joins TRBV30 and TRBJ1-1; D perhaps matches TRBD1 (6 bases). The CDR3 spans 13 residues. Trimming pared 7 bases from V and 2 bases from J, leaving 14 bases between. Germline CDR1 and CDR2: GTSNPN and SVGIG (reference sequence). As DNA, the CDR3 is TGTGCCTTCCAACGACAGGTCAACACTGAAGCTTTCTTT. It specifies CAFQRQVNTEAFF.

This clone was observed a few times. CDR3 sequence reads: CASSQGTGAGTGELFF. As DNA, the CDR3 is TGTGCCAGCAGCCAAGGGACAGGAGCCGGCACCGGGGAGCTGTTTTTT. The V and J genes are TRBV4-2 and TRBJ2-2; TRBD1 matches 7 bases. The CDR3 runs 16 residues. V was clipped by 1 base and J by 4 bases; unmatched bases: 6. The V gene's germline CDR1 is LGHNA and CDR2 YNFKEQ.

The chain combines TRBV14 with TRBJ1-1; the D gene is possibly TRBD1 (5 bases). The CDR3 has 12 residues. Trimming cost V 4 bases and J 9 bases, with 12 bases left between them. The germline CDR1 and CDR2 sequences are SGHDN and FVKESK. CDR3 protein: CASSRSGGQAFF. The CDR3 DNA reads as TGTGCCAGCAGCCGATCCGGGGGACAAGCTTTCTTT.

This chain joins TRBV7-9 and TRBJ2-2; TRBD2 matches at 9 bases. Trimming cost V 5 bases and J 4 bases; bases outside gene matches: 8. The CDR3 has 16 residues. The germline V gene has CDR1 SEHNR and CDR2 FQNEAQ (reference sequence). The CDR3 coding sequence is TGTGCCAGCAGCCTTCTAGCGGGGACCTTCACCGGGGAGCTGTTTTTT. Its protein product is CASSLLAGTFTGELFF.

The rearrangement links TRBV11-3 to TRBJ2-2; 8 bases line up with TRBD1. The CDR3 length is 15 residues. V dropped 5 bases and J dropped 6; count of bases not matched to a gene: 8. Germline lookup yields CDR1 SGHNT and CDR2 YENEEA. The chain's CDR3 is CASSPRQGAAGELFF. DNA for the CDR3: TGTGCCAGCAGCCCGCGTCAGGGGGCCGCCGGGGAGCTGTTTTTT.

The J gene is TRBJ1-2, the V gene TRBV30; D is uncertain. The ends were cut back, 2 bases at V and 0 bases at J, with 10 bases in the middle. The CDR3 extends over 14 amino acids. Germline V gives CDR1 GTSNPN, CDR2 SVGIG (reference sequence). For the CDR3, the DNA is TGTGCCTGGAGTCTTAGAACCTCTAACTATGGCTACACCTTC. Protein sequence: CAWSLRTSNYGYTF.

This clone was counted only a few times. The V gene is TRBV7-2, the J gene TRBJ2-3; 14 positions agree with TRBD2. V lost 5 bases, J lost 7 bases, and 8 bases stayed unmatched. Per the germline V gene, CDR1 is SGHTA and CDR2 is FQGNSA. The length of the CDR3 is 16 residues. For the CDR3, the DNA is TGTGCCAGCAGCAAGACTAGCGGGGGGGTTAGATATACGCAGTATTTT. It specifies CASSKTSGGVRYTQYF. The full variable domain, in which reference TRBV7-2 and TRBJ2-3 provide the parts outside the CDR3, is GAGVSQSPSNKVTEKGKDVELRCDPISGHTALYWYRQSLGQGLEFLIYFQGNSAPDKSGLPSDRFSAERTGGSVSTLTIQRTQQEDSAVYLCASSKTSGGVRYTQYFGPGTRLTVL.

The chain employs TRBV14 and TRBJ1-2; D gene unclear. CDR3 length: 14 amino acids. Deletions cut 0 bases from V and 7 bases from J, with 12 bases between. The germline gives CDR1 SGHDN, CDR2 FVKESK. The CDR3 DNA is TGTGCCAGCAGCCAAGATCGGGGAGCTTTTGGCTACACCTTC. Its protein product is CASSQDRGAFGYTF.

The chain couples TRBV6-2 or TRBV6-3 to TRBJ1-6; unclear D gene. CDR1 MNHEY and CDR2 SVGEGT come from the germline V gene. The CDR3 length is 16 residues. V gave up 6 bases and J gave up 0 bases, with 12 bases separating them. CDR3 in amino acids: CASSLLSGSYNSPLHF. The CDR3 DNA reads TGTGCCAGCAGCCTCCTGTCGGGCTCCTATAATTCACCCCTCCACTTT.

The chain couples TRBV4-1 to TRBJ2-7, with D possibly TRBD2 on 6 matching bases. This CDR3 region has 16 residues. The V end lost 0 bases, the J end lost 2 bases, and 14 bases lay between the germline ends. Germline V CDR1 and CDR2: MGHRA, YSYEKL. The CDR3 DNA is TGCGCCAGCAGCCAAGATAGGAGGGACTGGGCCTACGAGCAGTACTTC. This translates into CASSQDRRDWAYEQYF.

This clone was detected only a few times. The chain carries TRBV5-1 and TRBJ1-1; TRBD1 aligns across 9 bases. The V gene's germline CDR1 is SGHRS and CDR2 YFSETQ. The CDR3 totals 15 residues. Trimming at V came to 5 bases and at J to 0 bases, leaving 5 bases not matched to a gene. CDR3 nucleotide sequence: TGCGCCAGCAGGGGACAGGGAGGCCTGAACACTGAAGCTTTCTTT. Translating it yields CASRGQGGLNTEAFF.

This clone has a handful of counts. The rearrangement joins TRBV5-8 to TRBJ2-3, with D possibly TRBD1 on 6 matching bases. V was trimmed by 4 bases and J by 6 bases, leaving 24 bases between them. There are 17 residues in the CDR3. Germline assignment: CDR1 SGHTS and CDR2 YDEGEE. CDR3 protein: CASSIHGSPGQRDTQYF. CDR3 nucleotide sequence: TGTGCCAGCAGCATTCATGGCTCCCCCGGACAGCGGGATACGCAGTATTTT.

The V and J genes are TRBV6-5 and TRBJ1-2; 8 nucleotides line up with TRBD1. Germline V gives CDR1 MNHEY, CDR2 SVGAGI. The CDR3 runs 14 residues. V shed 10 bases and J 2 bases; nucleotides not matched to a gene: 9. DNA of the CDR3: TGTGCCACCCGACAGGGGTCTCGCAACTATGGCTACACCTTC. Its protein product is CATRQGSRNYGYTF.

This clone was seen only a few times. The chain couples TRBV5-8 to TRBJ1-2, with TRBD1 matching over 9 bases. Trimming cost V 3 bases and J 4 bases; bases outside gene matches: 4. This CDR3 region has 14 residues. CDR1 and CDR2 from the germline V gene are SGHTS and YDEGEE. CDR3 residues: CASSWTGVGYGYTF. DNA of the CDR3: TGTGCCAGCAGCTGGACAGGGGTCGGCTATGGCTACACCTTC.

This clone showed up just once. The V gene is TRBV19, the J gene TRBJ1-4, with 9 bases matching TRBD1. This CDR3 is 15 amino acids long. CDR1 and CDR2 from the germline V gene are LNHDA and SQIVND (reference sequence). V trimming: 4 bases; J trimming: 8 bases; junction bases outside the gene matches: 8. For the CDR3, the DNA is TGTGCCAGTAGTAAAGGACAGGGGTTAAACGAAAAACTGTTTTTT. It encodes CASSKGQGLNEKLFF.